These T cell receptor beta chains were read from a single sample in a study of CD8+ T cells in alopecia areata. Clones were sequenced by immunoSEQ multiplex PCR, and TCRdb holds only the in-frame ones, with some missing. The sample includes roughly 30,000 clones, approximately 60% of them seen just once. The sample consisted of NKG2D-high CD8+ T cells sorted from blood. The receptors were gathered from a human donor with alopecia areata. CDR3s include the opening cysteine and the closing phenylalanine or tryptophan. A D gene is named only where the DNA matches it firmly. Size is stated for part of the rows, as once, few or many counts, or as a class when the clone is expanded.

cdr3_nt cdr3_aa v_call cdr3_length j_call clone_size d_call
TGTGCCAGCAGCCGGGACATAAACACCGGGGAGCTGTTTTTT CASSRDINTGELFF TRBV7-6 14 TRBJ2-2 NA NA
TGTGCCAGCAGCCAAGAAGGCGGGAGGGGACAGTCCTCCTACGAGCAGTACTTC CASSQEGGRGQSSYEQYF TRBV4-2 18 TRBJ2-7 NA TRBD2
TGTGCCAGCAGCCCCCGGCAGGTGCCAACCTACGAGCAGTACTTC CASSPRQVPTYEQYF TRBV7-6 15 TRBJ2-7 NA NA
TGCGCCAGCAGCTTGGGGTATAGGACAGGTTTCTACGAGCAGTACTTC CASSLGYRTGFYEQYF TRBV5-1 16 TRBJ2-7 few TRBD1
TGTGCCAGCAGTCCTAGCTCCTATAATTCACCCCTCCACTTT CASSPSSYNSPLHF TRBV28 14 TRBJ1-6 few NA
TGTGCCGGGCACAGAGACCTCTCTGGGGCCAACGTCCTGACTTTC CAGHRDLSGANVLTF TRBV2 15 TRBJ2-6 NA NA
TGCGCCAGCAGCCACCTCCGTGGCGGGATAGGCCATGAGCAGTTCTTC CASSHLRGGIGHEQFF TRBV4-1 16 TRBJ2-1 few NA
TGCGCCAGCAGCCAAGGGACGGACGGCTACACCTTC CASSQGTDGYTF TRBV4-3 12 TRBJ1-2 NA NA
TGTGCCAGTAGTATTGGACAGGGGCGTCAGCCCCAGCATTTT CASSIGQGRQPQHF TRBV19 14 TRBJ1-5 NA TRBD1
TGCAGCGTCGAGGACAGGGCTGGCTACGAGCAGTACTTC CSVEDRAGYEQYF TRBV29-1 13 TRBJ2-7 medium-sized TRBD1
TGCGCCAGCAGCCAATCGGCGGTATACGGGGGGATCGGCAATCAGCCCCAGCATTTT CASSQSAVYGGIGNQPQHF TRBV4-1 19 TRBJ1-5 NA NA
TGTGCCAGCAGACAAGTGGGACTAAGTTTCTACGAGCAGTACTTC CASRQVGLSFYEQYF TRBV6-6 15 TRBJ2-7 once TRBD2
TGCGCCAGCAGCCACAGGGTTTTAGAGACCCAGTACTTC CASSHRVLETQYF TRBV10-2 13 TRBJ2-5 NA NA
TGTGCCAGCAGCTTAGGGGACACGGAGCAGTTCTTC CASSLGDTEQFF TRBV7-9 12 TRBJ2-1 NA NA
TGTGCCAGCAGCCAAGAGCCCCCTAAGCAGTACTTC CASSQEPPKQYF TRBV14 12 TRBJ2-7 NA NA
TGTGCCAGCAGCTTAGCGTTGAGACCCTACGAGCAGTACTTC CASSLALRPYEQYF TRBV7-6 14 TRBJ2-7 NA NA
TGCGCCAGCAGCCAAGAATCATTAGGGCTAGCGGGAGGATACAATGAGCAGTTCTTC CASSQESLGLAGGYNEQFF TRBV4-1 19 TRBJ2-1 NA TRBD2
TGTGCCTGGAGTGTACTTCGGTTTTACGAGCAGTACTTC CAWSVLRFYEQYF TRBV30 13 TRBJ2-7 NA NA
TGTGCCAGCAGACGAGACAGGGCCCCCACAGATACGCAGTATTTT CASRRDRAPTDTQYF TRBV6-5 15 TRBJ2-3 NA TRBD1
TGTGCCAGCAGCTTAGTGGACAGTCGGTATGAGCAGTTCTTC CASSLVDSRYEQFF TRBV13 14 TRBJ2-1 NA NA
TGTGCCATCAGTGAGCCGAGTGGGGGTACCTCCTACGAGCAGTACTTC CAISEPSGGTSYEQYF TRBV10-3 16 TRBJ2-7 NA NA
TGCAGCGTTGAAGTCCTCGACACGGGAGCCTACAATGAGCAGTTCTTC CSVEVLDTGAYNEQFF TRBV29-1 16 TRBJ2-1 NA NA
TGTGCCAGCAGCTTACCCCCACTGCGGCCAGCAAGCGATACGCAGTATTTT CASSLPPLRPASDTQYF TRBV7-8 17 TRBJ2-3 few NA
TGCAGCGTTTACACTTTGGGGGAAAACACCGGGGAGCTGTTTTTT CSVYTLGENTGELFF TRBV29-1 15 TRBJ2-2 few NA
TGCGCCAGCAGCCCAAAGACGGACTATGGCTACACCTTC CASSPKTDYGYTF TRBV4-1 13 TRBJ1-2 NA NA
TGCAGCGTTACGACAGGGACGAACTATGGCTACACCTTC CSVTTGTNYGYTF TRBV29-1 13 TRBJ1-2 NA TRBD1
TGTGCCAGCAGTTTATCCGGGACAAGGACCTACGAGCAGTACTTC CASSLSGTRTYEQYF TRBV27 15 TRBJ2-7 NA NA
TGCGCCAGCAGCTTGGCAGTTCGGGGTGTCAGCGGGACAAAACCCTACAATGAGCAGTTCTTC CASSLAVRGVSGTKPYNEQFF TRBV5-1 21 TRBJ2-1 NA NA
TGTGCCAGCAGCCAAGACGGATGGGTGAGACTAGCGGGAAACGAGCAGTACTTC CASSQDGWVRLAGNEQYF TRBV14 18 TRBJ2-7 NA TRBD2
TGTGCCTGGAGACAGACAGCGAATGGCTACACCTTC CAWRQTANGYTF TRBV30 12 TRBJ1-2 NA NA
TGTGCCAGCAGTTTTCTCAGGGGTGGAGAGACCCAGTACTTC CASSFLRGGETQYF TRBV27 14 TRBJ2-5 NA NA
TGCAGCGCCGAAGATACCTACAATGAGCAGTTCTTC CSAEDTYNEQFF TRBV29-1 12 TRBJ2-1 few NA
TGTGCCAGCAGTTACTACCAGGGGCTGGAGACCCAGTACTTC CASSYYQGLETQYF TRBV6-5 14 TRBJ2-5 NA NA
TGTGCCAGCAGCTCAGGGATCTACGAGCAGTACTTC CASSSGIYEQYF TRBV7-9 12 TRBJ2-7 NA NA
TGTGCCAGTAGTATAATGATAGATCAGCCCCAGCATTTT CASSIMIDQPQHF TRBV19 13 TRBJ1-5 NA NA
TGTGCCAGCAGCTCACAGTCCGGGGAGCTGTTTTTT CASSSQSGELFF TRBV7-9 12 TRBJ2-2 NA NA
TGCGCCAGTAATACCAACCTAGGCAGCAACTATGGCTACACCTTC CASNTNLGSNYGYTF TRBV5-1 15 TRBJ1-2 NA NA
TGTGCCAGCACCTCGGGACTAGCCAAAAACATTCAGTACTTC CASTSGLAKNIQYF TRBV28 14 TRBJ2-4 few NA
TGTGCCAGTAGTATAGGCCACTTTAGCAATCAGCCCCAGCATTTT CASSIGHFSNQPQHF TRBV19 15 TRBJ1-5 NA NA
TGTGCCAGCTCTCTTATCGGACTAGCGAGTTCCTACGAGCAGTACTTC CASSLIGLASSYEQYF TRBV27 16 TRBJ2-7 NA TRBD2
TGTGCCAGCAGTCCAGGGTTGGAGCCGTTCTTC CASSPGLEPFF TRBV28 11 TRBJ2-1 few NA
TGTGCCAGCAGCGTAGCGGGACACTCCCTTCCCTACGAGCAGTACTTC CASSVAGHSLPYEQYF TRBV9 16 TRBJ2-7 NA NA
TGCGCCAGCAGCCGATACTATCCCGGGACTAGCGGGAGCAGGGATACGCAGTATTTT CASSRYYPGTSGSRDTQYF TRBV4-1 19 TRBJ2-3 NA TRBD2
TGCGCCAGCAGCACCCATGAGAGACAAAGCTCCTACGAGCAGTACTTC CASSTHERQSSYEQYF TRBV5-1 16 TRBJ2-7 NA NA
TGTGCCTGGAGTCGGGCTGCCGCTAGCACAGATACGCAGTATTTT CAWSRAAASTDTQYF TRBV30 15 TRBJ2-3 few NA
TGTGCCTGGGACGGGGAAGGGGCCTACGAGCAGTACTTC CAWDGEGAYEQYF TRBV30 13 TRBJ2-7 NA NA
TGCAGCGGAGCTAGCGGGAGCTCCTACAATGAGCAGTTCTTC CSGASGSSYNEQFF TRBV29-1 14 TRBJ2-1 NA TRBD2
TGTGCCAGCAGTTACACGACAGGGTTCTACGAGCAGTACTTC CASSYTTGFYEQYF TRBV6-5 14 TRBJ2-7 NA TRBD1
TGTGCCAGCAGTTTAACCGGGACAGAGTACGAGCAGTACTTC CASSLTGTEYEQYF TRBV27 14 TRBJ2-7 NA TRBD1
TGTGCCAGTCTTACGAGGGAGGGAACCTACGAGCAGTACTTC CASLTREGTYEQYF TRBV28 14 TRBJ2-7 once TRBD2
TGTGCCAGCACCCGGACTAGCGAGTTGGATACGCAGTATTTT CASTRTSELDTQYF TRBV9 14 TRBJ2-3 once TRBD2
TGTGCCAGCAGCGTAGTAGCGGGGGGGCCAGATACGCAGTATTTT CASSVVAGGPDTQYF TRBV9 15 TRBJ2-3 few TRBD2
TGCGCCAGCAGCTTTTGGGAGAGGGGTCAAGAGACCCAGTACTTC CASSFWERGQETQYF TRBV5-1 15 TRBJ2-5 NA NA
TGCAGCGTTGAAGATCTCGGGACGAACTCTGGAAACACCATATATTTT CSVEDLGTNSGNTIYF TRBV29-1 16 TRBJ1-3 NA NA
TGTGCCAGCAGGCCGACAGCGTACCAAGAGACCCAGTACTTC CASRPTAYQETQYF TRBV27 14 TRBJ2-5 NA NA
TGTGCCAGCCGGTGGGGCGGGACCGCGAACACCGGGGAGCTGTTTTTT CASRWGGTANTGELFF TRBV27 16 TRBJ2-2 few NA